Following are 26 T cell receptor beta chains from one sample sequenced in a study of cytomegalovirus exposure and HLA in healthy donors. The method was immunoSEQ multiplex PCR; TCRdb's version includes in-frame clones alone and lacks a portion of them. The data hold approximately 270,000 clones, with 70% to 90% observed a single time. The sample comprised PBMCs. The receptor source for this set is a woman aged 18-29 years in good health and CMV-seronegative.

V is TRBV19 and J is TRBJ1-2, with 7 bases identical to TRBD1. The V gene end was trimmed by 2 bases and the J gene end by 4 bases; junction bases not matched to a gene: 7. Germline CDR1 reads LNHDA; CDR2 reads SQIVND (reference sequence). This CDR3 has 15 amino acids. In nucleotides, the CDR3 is TGTGCCAGTAGTATACTACAGGGGCAAGGCTATGGCTACACCTTC. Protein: CASSILQGQGYGYTF.

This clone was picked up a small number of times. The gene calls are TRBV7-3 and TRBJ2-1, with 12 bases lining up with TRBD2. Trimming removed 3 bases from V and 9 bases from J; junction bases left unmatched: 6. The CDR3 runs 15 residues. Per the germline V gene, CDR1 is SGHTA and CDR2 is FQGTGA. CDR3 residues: CASSFLAGGRGEQFF. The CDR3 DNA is TGTGCCAGCAGCTTTCTAGCGGGGGGGCGCGGTGAGCAGTTCTTC.

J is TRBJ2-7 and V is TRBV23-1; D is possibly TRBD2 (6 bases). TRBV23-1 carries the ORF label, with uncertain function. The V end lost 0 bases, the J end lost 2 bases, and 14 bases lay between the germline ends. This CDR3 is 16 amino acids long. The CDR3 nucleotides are TGCGCCAGCAGTCAATCGTTTGCGGGGCCGCCCTACGAGCAGTACTTC. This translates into CASSQSFAGPPYEQYF.

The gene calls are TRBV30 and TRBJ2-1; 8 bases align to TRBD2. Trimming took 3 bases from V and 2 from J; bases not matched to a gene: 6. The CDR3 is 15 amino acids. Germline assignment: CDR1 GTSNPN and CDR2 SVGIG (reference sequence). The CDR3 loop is CAWRLPGGPYNEQFF. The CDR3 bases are TGTGCCTGGAGGCTTCCGGGGGGGCCCTACAATGAGCAGTTCTTC.

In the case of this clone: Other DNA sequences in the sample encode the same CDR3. Here the CDR3 reads CASSPQGNTEAFF. The CDR3 bases are TGTGCCAGCAGTCCCCAGGGTAACACTGAAGCTTTCTTT. This chain uses TRBV2 with TRBJ1-1, with D perhaps matching TRBD1 (5 bases). The germline V and J ends were trimmed by 5 bases and 2 bases, with 9 bases remaining between them. The germline V gene encodes CDR1 SNHLY and CDR2 FYNNEI. The CDR3 contains 13 residues.

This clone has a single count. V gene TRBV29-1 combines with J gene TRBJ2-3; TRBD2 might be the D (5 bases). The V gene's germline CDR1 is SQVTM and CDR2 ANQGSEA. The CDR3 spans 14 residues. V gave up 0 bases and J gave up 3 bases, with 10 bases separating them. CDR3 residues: CSVEDGRATDTQYF. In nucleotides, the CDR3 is TGCAGCGTTGAAGATGGGCGGGCAACAGATACGCAGTATTTT.

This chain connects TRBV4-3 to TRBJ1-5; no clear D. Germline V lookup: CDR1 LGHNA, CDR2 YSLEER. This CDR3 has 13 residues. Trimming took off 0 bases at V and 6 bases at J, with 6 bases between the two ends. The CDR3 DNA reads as TGCGCCAGCAGCCAAGACGGGTCTCAGCCCCAGCATTTT. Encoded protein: CASSQDGSQPQHF.

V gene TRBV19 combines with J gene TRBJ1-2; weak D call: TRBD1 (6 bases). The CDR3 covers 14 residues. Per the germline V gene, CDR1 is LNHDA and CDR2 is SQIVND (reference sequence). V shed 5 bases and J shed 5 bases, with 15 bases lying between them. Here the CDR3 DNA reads TGTGCCAGTAGTCCCAGACAGGTGGGATATGGCTACACCTTC. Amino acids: CASSPRQVGYGYTF.

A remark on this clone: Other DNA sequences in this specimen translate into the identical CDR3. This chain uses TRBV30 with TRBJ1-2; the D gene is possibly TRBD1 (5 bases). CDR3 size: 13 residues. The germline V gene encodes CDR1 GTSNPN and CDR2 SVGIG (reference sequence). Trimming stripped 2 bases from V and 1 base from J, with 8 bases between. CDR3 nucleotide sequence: TGTGCCTGGAGTCCTCAGGGTAACTATGGCTACACCTTC. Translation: CAWSPQGNYGYTF. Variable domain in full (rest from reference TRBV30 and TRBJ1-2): SQTIHQWPATLVQPVGSPLSLECTVEGTSNPNLYWYRQAAGRGLQLLFYSVGIGQISSEVPQNLSASRPQDRQFILSSKKLLLSDSGFYLCAWSPQGNYGYTFGSGTRLTVV.

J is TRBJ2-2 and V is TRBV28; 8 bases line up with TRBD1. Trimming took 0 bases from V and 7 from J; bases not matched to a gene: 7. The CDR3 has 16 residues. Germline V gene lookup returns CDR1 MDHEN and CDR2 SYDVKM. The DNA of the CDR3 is TGTGCCAGCAGTTTATGGGACAGGGTGTCGCGCGGGGAGCTGTTTTTT. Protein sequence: CASSLWDRVSRGELFF.

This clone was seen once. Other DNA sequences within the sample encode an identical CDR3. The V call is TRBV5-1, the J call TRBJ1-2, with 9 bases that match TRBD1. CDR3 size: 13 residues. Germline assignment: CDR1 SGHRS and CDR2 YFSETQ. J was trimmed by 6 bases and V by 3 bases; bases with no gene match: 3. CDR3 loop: CASSSRQGDGYTF. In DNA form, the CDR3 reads TGCGCCAGCAGCTCGAGACAGGGGGATGGCTACACCTTC.

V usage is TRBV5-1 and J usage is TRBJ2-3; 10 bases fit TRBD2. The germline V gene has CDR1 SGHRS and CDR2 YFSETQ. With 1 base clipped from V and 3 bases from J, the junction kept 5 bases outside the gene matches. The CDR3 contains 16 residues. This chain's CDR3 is CASSLTSGTKTDTQYF. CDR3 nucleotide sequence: TGCGCCAGCAGCTTGACTAGCGGGACAAAGACAGATACGCAGTATTTT.

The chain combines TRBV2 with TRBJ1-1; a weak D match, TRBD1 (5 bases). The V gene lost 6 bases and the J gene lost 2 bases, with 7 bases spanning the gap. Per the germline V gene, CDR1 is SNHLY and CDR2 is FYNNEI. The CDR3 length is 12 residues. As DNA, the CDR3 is TGTGCCAGCAGGGGACTTAACACTGAAGCTTTCTTT. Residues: CASRGLNTEAFF.

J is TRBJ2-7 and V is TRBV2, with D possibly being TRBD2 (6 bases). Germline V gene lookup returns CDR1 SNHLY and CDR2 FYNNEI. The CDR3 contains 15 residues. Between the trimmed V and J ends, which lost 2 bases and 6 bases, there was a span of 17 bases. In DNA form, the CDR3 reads TGTGCCAGCAGTGAACGGAGGGTTCAGTGGAGCGAGCAGTACTTC. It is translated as CASSERRVQWSEQYF.

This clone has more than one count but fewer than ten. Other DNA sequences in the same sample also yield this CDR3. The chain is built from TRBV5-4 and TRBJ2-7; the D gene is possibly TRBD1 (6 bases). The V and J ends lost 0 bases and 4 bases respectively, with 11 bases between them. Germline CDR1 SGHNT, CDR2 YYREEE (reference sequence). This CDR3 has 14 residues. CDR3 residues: CASSLGQGIYEQYF. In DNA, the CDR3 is TGTGCCAGCAGCTTGGGGCAGGGGATATACGAGCAGTACTTC. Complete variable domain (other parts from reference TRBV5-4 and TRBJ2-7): ETGVTQSPTHLIKTRGQQVTLRCSSQSGHNTVSWYQQALGQGPQFIFQYYREEENGRGNFPPRFSGLQFPNYSSELNVNALELDDSALYLCASSLGQGIYEQYFGPGTRLTVT.

The CDR3 reads CASSWSGFGDGYTF. The CDR3 nucleotides read TGTGCCAGCAGTTGGTCAGGGTTCGGTGATGGCTACACCTTC. V gene TRBV28 combines with J gene TRBJ1-2; D is perhaps TRBD1 (5 bases). The germline CDR1 and CDR2 sequences are MDHEN and SYDVKM. Trimming stripped 4 bases from V and 6 bases from J, with 15 bases between. The CDR3 runs to 14 residues.

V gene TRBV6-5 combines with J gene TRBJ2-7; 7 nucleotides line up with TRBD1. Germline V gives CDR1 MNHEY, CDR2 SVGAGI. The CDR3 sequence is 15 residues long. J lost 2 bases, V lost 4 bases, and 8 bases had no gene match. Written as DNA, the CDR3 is TGTGCCAGCAGTTCCTCGGGACAGTGGGCCTACGAGCAGTACTTC. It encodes CASSSSGQWAYEQYF.

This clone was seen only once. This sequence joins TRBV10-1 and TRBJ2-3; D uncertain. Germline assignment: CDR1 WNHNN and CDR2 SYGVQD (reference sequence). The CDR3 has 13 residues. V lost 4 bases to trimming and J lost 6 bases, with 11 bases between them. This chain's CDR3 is CASSGAGWDTQYF. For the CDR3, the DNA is TGCGCCAGCAGTGGAGCAGGCTGGGATACGCAGTATTTT.

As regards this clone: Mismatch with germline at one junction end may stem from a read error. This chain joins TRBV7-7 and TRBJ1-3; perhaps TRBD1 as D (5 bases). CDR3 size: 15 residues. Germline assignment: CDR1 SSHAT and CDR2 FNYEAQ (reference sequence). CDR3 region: CASSLEQGSGNTIYF. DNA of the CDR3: TGTGCTAGCAGCTTAGAGCAGGGTTCTGGAAACACCATATATTTT.

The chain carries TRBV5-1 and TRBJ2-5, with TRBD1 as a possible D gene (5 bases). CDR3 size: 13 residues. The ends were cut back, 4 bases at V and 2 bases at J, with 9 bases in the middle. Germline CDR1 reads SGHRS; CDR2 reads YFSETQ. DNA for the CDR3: TGCGCCAGCAGCGTCAGGGTTCAAGAGACCCAGTACTTC. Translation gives CASSVRVQETQYF.

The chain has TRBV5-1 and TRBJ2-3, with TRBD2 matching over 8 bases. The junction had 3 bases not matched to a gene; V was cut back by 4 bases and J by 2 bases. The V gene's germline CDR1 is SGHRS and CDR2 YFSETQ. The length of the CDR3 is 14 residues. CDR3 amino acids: CASSPSGFTDTQYF. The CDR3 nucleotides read TGCGCCAGCAGCCCTAGCGGGTTCACAGATACGCAGTATTTT.

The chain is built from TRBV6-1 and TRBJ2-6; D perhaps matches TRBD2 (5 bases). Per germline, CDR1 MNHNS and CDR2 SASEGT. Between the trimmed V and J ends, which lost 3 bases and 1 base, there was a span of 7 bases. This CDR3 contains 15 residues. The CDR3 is CASSERASGANVLTF. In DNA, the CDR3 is TGTGCCAGCAGTGAGAGGGCATCTGGGGCCAACGTCCTGACTTTC.

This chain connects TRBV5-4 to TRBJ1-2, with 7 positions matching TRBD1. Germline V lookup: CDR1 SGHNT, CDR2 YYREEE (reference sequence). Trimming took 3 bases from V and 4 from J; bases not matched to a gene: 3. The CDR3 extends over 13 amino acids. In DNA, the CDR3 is TGTGCCAGCAGCTACACAGGGGTCTATGGCTACACCTTC. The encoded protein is CASSYTGVYGYTF.

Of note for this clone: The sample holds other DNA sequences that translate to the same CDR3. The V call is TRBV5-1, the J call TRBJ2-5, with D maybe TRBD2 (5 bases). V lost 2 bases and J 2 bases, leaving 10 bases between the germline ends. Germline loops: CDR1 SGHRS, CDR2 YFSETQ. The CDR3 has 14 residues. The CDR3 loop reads CASSLGGQQETQYF. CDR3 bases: TGCGCCAGCAGCTTAGGAGGCCAGCAAGAGACCCAGTACTTC.

This CDR3 is CASSPPPGQGSPLHF. Here the CDR3 DNA reads TGTGCCAGCAGCCCCCCCCCGGGACAGGGTTCACCCCTCCACTTT. The gene calls are TRBV11-2 and TRBJ1-6; TRBD1 agrees at 9 bases. In germline, CDR1 is SGHAT, CDR2 FQNNGV. J gave up 9 bases and V 5 bases, and 8 bases lay outside the gene matches. The CDR3 is made up of 15 amino acids.

CDR3 sequence: CASGLVRDEQYF. The CDR3 nucleotides are TGTGCTAGTGGTTTGGTACGGGACGAGCAGTACTTC. The chain links TRBV12-5 to TRBJ2-7; no clear D. The CDR3 consists of 12 residues. Germline values: CDR1 LGHNT, CDR2 FRNRAP. V dropped 0 bases and J dropped 5 bases, with 5 bases sitting between them.